A selection of T cell receptor beta chains follows, all from one sample in a study of T cells expressing NK-cell markers. TCRdb reworked the 5' RACE reads into one entry per CDR3 protein, no DNA. The sample data list about 460,000 distinct CDR3 sequences. Sequencing input: blood T cells: a sorted CD56 or NKG2C T cell subset, CD4+ or CD8+ T cells, or bulk PBMC T cells (not recorded which). All receptors derive from a woman between 45 and 60 years old in good health. Both conserved end residues are part of each CDR3.

J: TRBJ1-2
V: TRBV14
CDR3: CASSPPTGSWGYTF

J: TRBJ2-1
V: TRBV14
CDR3: CASSQVRGIYANEQFF

J: TRBJ2-5
V: TRBV6-6
CDR3: CASSPAAYQETQYF

J: TRBJ2-1
V: TRBV7-7
CDR3: CASSLQGGNNEQFF

J: TRBJ2-1
V: TRBV18
CDR3: CASSPREGGEQFF

J: TRBJ2-5
V: TRBV11-2
CDR3: CASSLGSASGRGETQYF

J: TRBJ1-2
V: TRBV29-1
CDR3: CSVGQIFTRSKGYTF

J: TRBJ1-1
V: TRBV5-1
CDR3: CASSLDGRPNTEAFF

J: TRBJ2-3
V: TRBV20-1
CDR3: CSASGFGDTDTQYF

J: TRBJ2-3
V: TRBV19
CDR3: CASQTGNFTDTQYF

J: TRBJ1-5
V: TRBV20-1
CDR3: CSARLRSSSNQPQHF

J: TRBJ1-1
V: TRBV2
CDR3: CASSDRGKRNTEAFF

J: TRBJ2-2
V: TRBV4-1
CDR3: CASSQRRKGGMAGELFF

J: TRBJ1-1
V: TRBV6-1
CDR3: CASSVSGTGNTEAFF

J: TRBJ1-2
V: TRBV19
CDR3: CASRGTKDYGYTF

J: TRBJ2-1
V: TRBV5-5
CDR3: CASSLGARPPIENEQFF

J: TRBJ2-4
V: TRBV30
CDR3: CAWSVKGQGGLIQYF

J: TRBJ2-7
V: TRBV11-2
CDR3: CASSWGTDAYEQYF

J: TRBJ2-3
V: TRBV5-1
CDR3: CASSFGREPTQYF

J: TRBJ1-2
V: TRBV6-5
CDR3: CASRNSVGRIYTF

J: TRBJ1-4
V: TRBV4-2
CDR3: CASSEIRDNDEKLFF

J: TRBJ2-7
V: TRBV20-1
CDR3: CSARGTEAIYEQYF

J: TRBJ1-1
V: TRBV7-3
CDR3: CASTPLGVNTEAFF